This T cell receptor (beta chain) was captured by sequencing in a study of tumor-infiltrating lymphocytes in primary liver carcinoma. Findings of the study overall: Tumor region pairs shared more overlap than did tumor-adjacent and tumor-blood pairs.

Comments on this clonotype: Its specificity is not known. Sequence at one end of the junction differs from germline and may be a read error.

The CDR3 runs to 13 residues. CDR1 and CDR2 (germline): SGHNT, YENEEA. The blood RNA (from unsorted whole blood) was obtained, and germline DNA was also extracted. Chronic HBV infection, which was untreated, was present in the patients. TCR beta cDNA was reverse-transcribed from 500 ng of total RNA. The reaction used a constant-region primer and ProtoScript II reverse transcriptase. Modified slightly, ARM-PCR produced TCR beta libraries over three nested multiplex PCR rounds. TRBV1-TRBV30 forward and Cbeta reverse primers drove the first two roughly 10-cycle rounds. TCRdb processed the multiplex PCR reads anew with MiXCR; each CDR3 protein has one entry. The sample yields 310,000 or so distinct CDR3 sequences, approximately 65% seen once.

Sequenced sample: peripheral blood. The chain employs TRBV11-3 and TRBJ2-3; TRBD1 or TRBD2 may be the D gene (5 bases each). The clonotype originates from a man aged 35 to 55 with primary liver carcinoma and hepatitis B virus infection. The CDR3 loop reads CASSIGVRDRQYF. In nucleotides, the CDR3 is TGTGCCAGCAGCATAGGGGTGAGGGATAGGCAGTATTTT.